Listed below are T cell receptor beta chains from one sample, sequenced in a study of tumor and adjacent non-tumor tissue in lung cancer. Each CDR3 protein gets one entry after TCRdb re-called the multiplex PCR reads with MiXCR. Among some 120,000 distinct CDR3 sequences listed, 55% to 75% were seen once. Sequencing input: lung tumor tissue. These receptors were obtained from a man aged 30-40 years with non-small cell lung cancer. Both conserved end residues are part of each CDR3. The order of the fields is clone size, V gene, J gene, D gene, CDR3 DNA, CDR3 protein. D genes are given only for firm matches. For some rows the clone size is stated as once, few or many, or as a class when expanded; others skip it.

clone_size: many
v_call: TRBV6-5
j_call: TRBJ2-2
d_call: .
cdr3_nt: TGTGCCAGCAGAGTTATGGGCCGGAGTCGGGGCACCGGGGAGCTGTTTTTT
cdr3_aa: CASRVMGRSRGTGELFF

clone_size: many
v_call: TRBV29-1
j_call: TRBJ1-1
d_call: .
cdr3_nt: TGCAGCATCAGAGGGCCCCCCACTGAAGCTTTCTTT
cdr3_aa: CSIRGPPTEAFF

clone_size: .
v_call: TRBV5-4
j_call: TRBJ2-2
d_call: .
cdr3_nt: TGTGGCAGCAGCCCGGCTGGTGCCCACGGATGCACCGGGGAGCTGTTTTTT
cdr3_aa: CGSSPAGAHGCTGELFF

clone_size: .
v_call: TRBV6-5
j_call: TRBJ1-1
d_call: TRBD1
cdr3_nt: TGTGCCAGCAGTTACGACGACAGGGGGAACACTGAAGCTTTCTTT
cdr3_aa: CASSYDDRGNTEAFF

clone_size: .
v_call: TRBV29-1
j_call: TRBJ2-2
d_call: TRBD2
cdr3_nt: TGCAGCGTTGAAGGGAGGGAACTAGCGAATACCCGGGAACTGGTTTTT
cdr3_aa: CSVEGRELANTRELVF

clone_size: many
v_call: TRBV5-4
j_call: TRBJ2-1
d_call: TRBD2
cdr3_nt: TGTGCCAGCAGCTTGGGTTCCGGGACTAGAATTCCCAATGAGCAGTTCTTC
cdr3_aa: CASSLGSGTRIPNEQFF

clone_size: few
v_call: TRBV6-1
j_call: TRBJ2-7
d_call: TRBD2
cdr3_nt: TGTGTCAGCAGTGGACTAGCTGGAGGCTACGAGCAGTACTTC
cdr3_aa: CVSSGLAGGYEQYF

clone_size: .
v_call: TRBV12-3/TRBV12-4
j_call: TRBJ1-1
d_call: TRBD1
cdr3_nt: TGTGCCAGCACCCCCAGGGGGGATAACACTGAAGATTTCTTT
cdr3_aa: CASTPRGDNTEDFF

clone_size: .
v_call: TRBV6-2/TRBV6-3
j_call: TRBJ2-1
d_call: .
cdr3_nt: TGTGCTAGCAGTTACTCCATTTTTGACAATGACCAGTTCTTC
cdr3_aa: CASSYSIFDNDQFF

clone_size: few
v_call: TRBV5-1
j_call: TRBJ2-6
d_call: TRBD1
cdr3_nt: TGCGCCAGCAGTATTAACCCAGGGGGATGGACTGGGGCCAACGTCCTGACTTTC
cdr3_aa: CASSINPGGWTGANVLTF

clone_size: .
v_call: TRBV11-2
j_call: TRBJ2-7
d_call: .
cdr3_nt: TGTGCCAGCAGCTTTAGCCCGTTCTACGAGCGGTACTTC
cdr3_aa: CASSFSPFYERYF

clone_size: .
v_call: TRBV13
j_call: TRBJ2-5
d_call: TRBD2
cdr3_nt: TGTGCCAGCAGCCCTACCGGGACTAGCGGGGGGAAGACCCTGTACTTC
cdr3_aa: CASSPTGTSGGKTLYF

clone_size: .
v_call: TRBV20-1
j_call: TRBJ2-7
d_call: .
cdr3_nt: TGCAGTGCAAGTATTAGCGACAAGCAGTACTTC
cdr3_aa: CSASISDKQYF

clone_size: few
v_call: TRBV28
j_call: TRBJ1-1
d_call: .
cdr3_nt: TGTGCCAGCAGTTTAAGGCGTTTGAACACTGAAGCTTTCTTT
cdr3_aa: CASSLRRLNTEAFF

clone_size: .
v_call: TRBV10-2
j_call: TRBJ2-2
d_call: TRBD2
cdr3_nt: TGCGCCAGCAGTGTTTCCGGCGGGAGCAACACCGGGGAGCTGTTTTTT
cdr3_aa: CASSVSGGSNTGELFF

clone_size: .
v_call: TRBV11-2
j_call: TRBJ2-2
d_call: TRBD1
cdr3_nt: TGTGCCAGTAGCCGACAGGGGAGCACCAGGGAGCTGTTTTTT
cdr3_aa: CASSRQGSTRELFF

clone_size: .
v_call: TRBV7-2
j_call: TRBJ2-7
d_call: TRBD2
cdr3_nt: TGTGCCAGCAGCCCCTACGGACTAGGATACTACGAGCAGTACTTC
cdr3_aa: CASSPYGLGYYEQYF

clone_size: .
v_call: TRBV11-1
j_call: TRBJ1-1
d_call: .
cdr3_nt: TGTGCCAGCAGTCCTGACGGATCGAACACAGGAGCTTTCTTT
cdr3_aa: CASSPDGSNTGAFF

clone_size: .
v_call: TRBV5-1
j_call: TRBJ2-5
d_call: TRBD2
cdr3_nt: TGCGCCAGCAGCCGGTCGGCTAGCGGGAGTGGGGAGACCCAGTACTTC
cdr3_aa: CASSRSASGSGETQYF

clone_size: .
v_call: TRBV30
j_call: TRBJ2-5
d_call: .
cdr3_nt: TGTGCCTGGAGTGTAGCGGAAGAGACCCAGTACTTC
cdr3_aa: CAWSVAEETQYF

clone_size: many
v_call: TRBV6-6
j_call: TRBJ2-1
d_call: TRBD2
cdr3_nt: TGTGCCAGCAGTATGCCCGGACTAGCGGGACCCAGGAGCTCCTACAATGAGCAGTTCTTC
cdr3_aa: CASSMPGLAGPRSSYNEQFF

clone_size: many
v_call: TRBV29-1
j_call: TRBJ1-5
d_call: .
cdr3_nt: TGCAGCGTTGAAGATGGGGGGGAGCCCCAGCATTTT
cdr3_aa: CSVEDGGEPQHF

clone_size: many
v_call: TRBV6-5
j_call: TRBJ1-2
d_call: TRBD1
cdr3_nt: TGTGCCAGCGGCTTAGACAGGGCCCCCTCTGGCTACACCTTC
cdr3_aa: CASGLDRAPSGYTF

clone_size: many
v_call: TRBV4-3
j_call: TRBJ2-5
d_call: .
cdr3_nt: TGCGCCAGCAGCCAAGGTTACCAAGAGACCCAGTACTTC
cdr3_aa: CASSQGYQETQYF

clone_size: .
v_call: TRBV12-3/TRBV12-4
j_call: TRBJ2-2
d_call: .
cdr3_nt: TGTGCCAGCAGCCCGGACTACGTCAACACCGGGGAACTGTTATTT
cdr3_aa: CASSPDYVNTGELLF

clone_size: .
v_call: TRBV30
j_call: TRBJ2-2
d_call: .
cdr3_nt: TGTGCCTGGAGTGTACCGGGTTCAGGCACCGAGGAGCTGTTTTTT
cdr3_aa: CAWSVPGSGTEELFF

clone_size: .
v_call: TRBV11-2
j_call: TRBJ1-1
d_call: .
cdr3_nt: TGTGCCAGAAGATTAGTGGGGAGGACTGAAGCTTTCTTT
cdr3_aa: CARRLVGRTEAFF

clone_size: few
v_call: TRBV18
j_call: TRBJ2-3
d_call: TRBD2
cdr3_nt: TGTGCCAGCTCACCATACGCTAGCGGGAACGCAGATACGCAGTATTTT
cdr3_aa: CASSPYASGNADTQYF

clone_size: many
v_call: TRBV4-2
j_call: TRBJ2-7
d_call: TRBD2
cdr3_nt: TGTGCCAGCAGCCAAGAAAGAGCGGGAAACTACGAGCAGTACTTC
cdr3_aa: CASSQERAGNYEQYF

clone_size: .
v_call: TRBV11-2
j_call: TRBJ2-7
d_call: .
cdr3_nt: TGTGCCAGCAGCACCTGCTTCATCTCCTACGAGCAGTACTTC
cdr3_aa: CASSTCFISYEQYF

clone_size: .
v_call: TRBV20-1
j_call: TRBJ1-1
d_call: .
cdr3_nt: TGCAGTGTTGCAAACACGACAGAAGAAGCTTTCTTT
cdr3_aa: CSVANTTEEAFF

clone_size: many
v_call: TRBV29-1
j_call: TRBJ2-1
d_call: TRBD2
cdr3_nt: TGCAGCGTGGTAAGGGTGAGCGGGAGGGCGAATGAGCAGTTCTTC
cdr3_aa: CSVVRVSGRANEQFF

clone_size: few
v_call: TRBV12-3/TRBV12-4
j_call: TRBJ2-4
d_call: .
cdr3_nt: TGTACCAGCAGCCCCTCGGAGAACATTCAGTACTTC
cdr3_aa: CTSSPSENIQYF

clone_size: .
v_call: TRBV6-5
j_call: TRBJ2-4
d_call: .
cdr3_nt: TGTGCCAGCAATACTCGGGTTAGGGGCAAAAACATTCAGTACTTC
cdr3_aa: CASNTRVRGKNIQYF

clone_size: once
v_call: TRBV6-6
j_call: TRBJ2-1
d_call: .
cdr3_nt: TGTGCCAGCAGATGGTACTGCGGCCCTATCTCCTACAATGAGCAGTTCTTC
cdr3_aa: CASRWYCGPISYNEQFF

clone_size: .
v_call: TRBV7-8
j_call: TRBJ2-1
d_call: TRBD2
cdr3_nt: TGTGCCAGCAGCCCACGGACTAGCGTAGCCTACAATGAGCAGTTCTTC
cdr3_aa: CASSPRTSVAYNEQFF

clone_size: .
v_call: TRBV12-3/TRBV12-4
j_call: TRBJ2-1
d_call: .
cdr3_nt: TGTGCCAGCAGTTTTCGCAGGGTAGCGAATGAGCAGTTCTTC
cdr3_aa: CASSFRRVANEQFF

clone_size: .
v_call: TRBV6-6
j_call: TRBJ2-7
d_call: .
cdr3_nt: TGTGCCAGCACTACCGGGCGGGTGGGCGAGCAGTATTTC
cdr3_aa: CASTTGRVGEQYF

clone_size: once
v_call: TRBV12-3/TRBV12-4
j_call: TRBJ2-6
d_call: .
cdr3_nt: TGTGCCAGCAGTACAACCTCCGGGGCCAACGTCCTGACTTTC
cdr3_aa: CASSTTSGANVLTF

clone_size: .
v_call: TRBV7-9
j_call: TRBJ2-3
d_call: TRBD2
cdr3_nt: TGTGCCAGCAGCTACGCGACTAGCGGGAAGGATACGCAGTATTTT
cdr3_aa: CASSYATSGKDTQYF

clone_size: many
v_call: TRBV11-1
j_call: TRBJ2-7
d_call: .
cdr3_nt: TGTGCCAGCAGCTCCCCCAGCTCCTACGAGCAGTACTTC
cdr3_aa: CASSSPSSYEQYF

clone_size: .
v_call: TRBV6-5
j_call: TRBJ1-2
d_call: .
cdr3_nt: TGTTCCATCAGTCTTATAACAGGGACGGATGGCTACACCTTC
cdr3_aa: CSISLITGTDGYTF

clone_size: few
v_call: TRBV6-5
j_call: TRBJ1-1
d_call: .
cdr3_nt: TGTGTCAGTAGCCGGGGGGAAGGTGAAGCTTTCTTT
cdr3_aa: CVSSRGEGEAFF

clone_size: medium-sized
v_call: TRBV20-1
j_call: TRBJ2-7
d_call: .
cdr3_nt: TGCAGTGCTAGAGACTCCAGGGGTCTCTCCTACGAGCAGTACTTC
cdr3_aa: CSARDSRGLSYEQYF

clone_size: .
v_call: TRBV4-3
j_call: TRBJ2-1
d_call: TRBD1
cdr3_nt: TGCGCCATCAGTCGGGACAGGGGGCGGAATGAGCAGTCCTTC
cdr3_aa: CAISRDRGRNEQSF

clone_size: many
v_call: TRBV4-3
j_call: TRBJ1-5
d_call: .
cdr3_nt: TGCGCCAGCAGCCAAGACTCCGGGGGCCAGCCCCAGCATTTT
cdr3_aa: CASSQDSGGQPQHF

clone_size: .
v_call: TRBV4-2
j_call: TRBJ2-1
d_call: .
cdr3_nt: TGTGCCAGCAGCCGAGATTCTACTTCCCGAGGGAATGAGCAGTTCTTC
cdr3_aa: CASSRDSTSRGNEQFF

clone_size: .
v_call: TRBV20-1
j_call: TRBJ2-5
d_call: TRBD2
cdr3_nt: TGCAGCGCTAGAAGGACTAGCCAGGGTCCTGAGACCCAGTATTTC
cdr3_aa: CSARRTSQGPETQYF

clone_size: .
v_call: TRBV11-2
j_call: TRBJ2-3
d_call: .
cdr3_nt: TGTGCCAGCAGCTTAGTACGGGTCGTGGGAGGCCGGGATACGCAGTATTTT
cdr3_aa: CASSLVRVVGGRDTQYF

clone_size: .
v_call: TRBV5-1
j_call: TRBJ1-1
d_call: .
cdr3_nt: TGCGCCAGCGCTGACTTCGGGGGGCGCGGCACTGAAGCTTTCTTT
cdr3_aa: CASADFGGRGTEAFF

clone_size: few
v_call: TRBV20-1
j_call: TRBJ2-3
d_call: TRBD2
cdr3_nt: TGCAGTGCTACAAGACTAGCGGGGGGGACAGATACGCAGTATTTT
cdr3_aa: CSATRLAGGTDTQYF

clone_size: many
v_call: TRBV6-5
j_call: TRBJ2-1
d_call: TRBD2
cdr3_nt: TGTGCCAGCAGTTTAGCGGGAGCCGGCGGCAATGAGCAGTTCTTC
cdr3_aa: CASSLAGAGGNEQFF

clone_size: many
v_call: TRBV4-1
j_call: TRBJ1-3
d_call: .
cdr3_nt: TGCGCCAGCAGCCAAGACAGGAGCTCTGGAAACACCATATATTTT
cdr3_aa: CASSQDRSSGNTIYF

clone_size: .
v_call: TRBV5-1
j_call: TRBJ2-7
d_call: TRBD1
cdr3_nt: TGCGCCAGCAGCTGGACAGGGGGCATCTACGAGCAGTACTTC
cdr3_aa: CASSWTGGIYEQYF

clone_size: .
v_call: TRBV13
j_call: TRBJ2-1
d_call: TRBD1
cdr3_nt: TGTGCCAGCAGCTACGGGACAGGGATATGGGAGCAGTTCTTC
cdr3_aa: CASSYGTGIWEQFF

clone_size: once
v_call: TRBV20-1
j_call: TRBJ1-6
d_call: .
cdr3_nt: TGTGGTGCTAGAGACTGGACGATCAATTCACCCCTCCACTTT
cdr3_aa: CGARDWTINSPLHF

clone_size: many
v_call: TRBV10-3
j_call: TRBJ2-7
d_call: .
cdr3_nt: TGTGCCATCAAGGGATCGGGCGTGAAACAGGACGAGCAGTACTTC
cdr3_aa: CAIKGSGVKQDEQYF

clone_size: .
v_call: TRBV12-3/TRBV12-4
j_call: TRBJ2-1
d_call: TRBD2
cdr3_nt: TGTGACAGCAGGACAAATAGCGGGGGGGCGAATGAGCAGTTCTTC
cdr3_aa: CDSRTNSGGANEQFF

clone_size: many
v_call: TRBV29-1
j_call: TRBJ1-2
d_call: .
cdr3_nt: TGCAGCGTTGGGGACCCCGGGAATGGCTACACCTTC
cdr3_aa: CSVGDPGNGYTF